The 14 T cell receptor beta chains listed next were all sequenced from one sample in a study of T cell repertoires in cytomegalovirus infection. TCRdb redid the calling of the reads with MiXCR, one entry per CDR3 protein. Of about 600,000 distinct CDR3 sequences in the sample, approximately 25% were seen once. Sample: CD8+ T cells from PBMCs. The receptors were sampled from a human donor in good health (CMV status not recorded). Some clones in this sample may be carry-over from other donors' samples.

This clonotype was detected only a few times. This chain joins TRBV27 and TRBJ1-1, with D possibly matching TRBD1 (5 bases). With 5 bases removed from V and 3 bases from J, the gap between germline ends came to 10 bases. CDR3 length equals 13 residues. Germline-derived CDR1 and CDR2 are MNHEY and SMNVEV (reference sequence). Here the CDR3 reads CASSVRGYTEAFF. CDR3 nucleotide sequence: TGTGCCAGCAGTGTGCGGGGGTACACTGAAGCTTTCTTT.

This sequence joins TRBV29-1 and TRBJ2-2, with D unclear. The CDR3 runs 13 residues. Per the germline V gene, CDR1 is SQVTM and CDR2 is ANQGSEA. Trimming took off 5 bases at V and 3 bases at J, with 10 bases between the two ends. In nucleotides, the CDR3 is TGCAGCGTTTGGCAGGTCCACACCGGGGAGCTGTTTTTT. Encoded protein: CSVWQVHTGELFF.

In its sample, this clonotype was seen many times. The chain joins TRBV7-8 to TRBJ2-3, with 10 bases fitting TRBD2. Germline values: CDR1 SGHVS, CDR2 FQNEAQ. The CDR3 sequence is 12 residues long. Unmatched junction bases numbered 2, after V lost 8 bases and J lost 6 bases. The CDR3 region is CASLAGVDTQYF. The DNA for the CDR3 is TGTGCCAGCCTAGCGGGGGTGGATACGCAGTATTTT.

This clonotype was seen a few times. The genes are TRBV7-9 and TRBJ1-2; a weak D match, TRBD1 (5 bases). V lost 2 bases to trimming and J lost 3 bases, with 19 bases between them. CDR3 length: 17 residues. Per the germline V gene, CDR1 is SEHNR and CDR2 is FQNEAQ (reference sequence). The CDR3 bases are TGTGCCAGCAGCTTAAGCACGGCGGGAAGGGGCGACTATGGCTACACCTTC. Its translation is CASSLSTAGRGDYGYTF.

The chain is built from TRBV12-3 or TRBV12-4 and TRBJ2-3; weak D call: TRBD1 (6 bases). The ends were cut back, 5 bases at V and 6 bases at J, with 9 bases in the middle. This CDR3 has 12 amino acids. The CDR3 loop is CASSGGRDTQYF. The DNA for the CDR3 is TGTGCCAGCAGTGGGGGCCGGGATACGCAGTATTTT.

The rearrangement uses TRBV12-3 or TRBV12-4 and TRBJ2-3; 9 bases map to TRBD2. The CDR3 length is 14 residues. The V and J ends lost 4 bases and 4 bases, in that order; junction bases with no gene match: 3. CDR3 nucleotides: TGTGCCAGCAGTTCGTGGACTAGCGCAGATACGCAGTATTTT. Translating it yields CASSSWTSADTQYF.

This clonotype was seen repeatedly, ten times or more. The chain has TRBV20-1 and TRBJ1-5; 7 nucleotides align to TRBD1. CDR3 length: 15 amino acids. With 0 bases clipped from V and 12 bases from J, the junction kept 14 bases outside the gene matches. Germline assignment: CDR1 DFQATT and CDR2 SNEGSKA (reference sequence). CDR3 sequence (DNA): TGCAGTGCTAGAGATCCCGGGACAGAGTATGCTAACCAGCATTTT. This codes for CSARDPGTEYANQHF.

This clonotype was observed at least ten times. V usage is TRBV6-5 and J usage is TRBJ1-5; 8 positions match TRBD1. Germline trimming cut 2 bases from V and 7 bases from J; bases unmatched to any gene: 7. From germline, CDR1 is MNHEY and CDR2 SVGAGI. This CDR3 region has 15 residues. The CDR3 bases are TGTGCCAGCAGTTACGGGCAGGGGGCAGGACAGCCCCAGCATTTT. Its translation: CASSYGQGAGQPQHF.

This clonotype showed up just a few times. The V gene is TRBV4-1, the J gene TRBJ2-1; D gene ambiguous. This CDR3 has 15 residues. Deletions cut 5 bases from V and 0 bases from J, with 11 bases between. Germline assignment: CDR1 MGHRA and CDR2 YSYEKL. The CDR3 region has the DNA TGCGCCAGCAGCTTAAGGTACCTCTCCTACAATGAGCAGTTCTTC. Translated, it gives CASSLRYLSYNEQFF.

Ten or more counts support this clonotype. The chain links TRBV7-4 to TRBJ2-7; 7 positions match TRBD2. The CDR3 length is 16 residues. V lost 1 base, J lost 0 bases, and 6 bases stayed unmatched. Germline V lookup: CDR1 SGHVT, CDR2 SQSDAQ. CDR3 in DNA: TGTGCCAGCAGCTTAGGGCGGGGGAGCCTCTCCTACGAGCAGTACTTC. Its protein product is CASSLGRGSLSYEQYF.

This sequence joins TRBV27 and TRBJ2-1; 9 bases map to TRBD2. Losses at the gene ends were 1 base for V and 9 bases for J; bases not matched to a gene: 7. CDR3 size: 15 residues. Germline CDR1 reads MNHEY; CDR2 reads SMNVEV (reference sequence). The CDR3 DNA is TGTGCCAGCAGTTTATACCCTAGCGGGAATATTGAGCAGTTCTTC. Translated, it gives CASSLYPSGNIEQFF.

About this clonotype itself: A junction boundary mismatches the germline segment, possibly from a read error. The chain couples TRBV2 to TRBJ2-1; the match to TRBD2 covers 11 bases. The germline gives CDR1 SNHLY, CDR2 FYNNEI. This CDR3 region has 15 residues. CDR3 sequence: CANSETSGGRSEQFF. The CDR3 region has the DNA TGTGCCAACAGTGAAACTAGCGGGGGCCGTAGTGAGCAGTTCTTC.

Ten or more counts support this clonotype. The chain carries TRBV7-6 and TRBJ1-4; 8 positions agree with TRBD1. V lost 2 bases to trimming and J lost 2 bases; unmatched junction nucleotides: 4. Germline V CDR1 and CDR2: SGHVS, FNYEAQ. The length of the CDR3 is 16 residues. The CDR3 spells CASSLQGAKTNEKLFF. As DNA, the CDR3 is TGTGCCAGCAGCTTACAGGGGGCGAAGACTAATGAAAAACTGTTTTTT.

The chain joins TRBV6-5 to TRBJ2-7, with 11 bases identical to TRBD1. CDR1 is MNHEY, CDR2 SVGAGI, per germline. Trimming at V came to 6 bases and at J to 7 bases, leaving 11 bases not matched to a gene. CDR3 length equals 15 residues. The chain's CDR3 is CASRTVGQGAGEQYF. CDR3 coding DNA: TGTGCCAGCAGAACGGTAGGACAGGGGGCAGGTGAGCAGTACTTC.